This T cell receptor (beta chain) came from a study of response to subunit inactivated influenza vaccine. TCRdb called the RT-PCR reads again in MiXCR, with one record for every CDR3 protein. The sample holds hundreds of thousands of distinct CDR3 sequences, approximately 7.6% seen once. Whole-study findings and limits: With each seasonal influenza vaccination, the authors suggested, few new T cells are recruited.

CDR3 length: 12 residues. The V end lost 3 bases, the J end lost 4 bases, and 5 bases lay between the germline ends. Germline V gene data show CDR1 as MNHEY and CDR2 as SVGAGI. With regard to this clonotype: Its target is unknown.

The sample in question was PBMCs from blood, obtained roughly 24 months after vaccination. The chain has TRBV6-5 and TRBJ2-3; D is unclear. The TCR originated in a man between 50 and 69 years old who received an inactivated influenza vaccine. Here the CDR3 reads CASSYGSDTQYF. As DNA, the CDR3 is TGTGCCAGCAGTTATGGGTCAGATACGCAGTATTTT.